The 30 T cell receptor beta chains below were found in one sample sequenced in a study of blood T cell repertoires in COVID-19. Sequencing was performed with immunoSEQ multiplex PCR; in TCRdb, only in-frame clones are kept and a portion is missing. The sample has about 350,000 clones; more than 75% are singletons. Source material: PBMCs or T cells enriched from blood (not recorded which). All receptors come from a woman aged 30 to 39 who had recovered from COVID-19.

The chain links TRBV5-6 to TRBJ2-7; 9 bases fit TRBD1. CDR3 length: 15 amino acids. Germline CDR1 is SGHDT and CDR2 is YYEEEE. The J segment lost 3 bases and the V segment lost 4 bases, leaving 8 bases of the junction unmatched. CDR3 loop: CASSKNPGQGYEQYF. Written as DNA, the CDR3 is TGTGCCAGCAGCAAAAACCCGGGACAGGGCTACGAGCAGTACTTC.

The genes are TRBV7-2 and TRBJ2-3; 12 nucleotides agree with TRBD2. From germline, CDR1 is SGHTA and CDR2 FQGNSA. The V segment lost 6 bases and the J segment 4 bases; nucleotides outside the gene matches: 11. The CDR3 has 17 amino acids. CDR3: CASSPTGLAGIPDTQYF. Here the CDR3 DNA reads TGTGCCAGCAGTCCCACTGGACTAGCGGGGATACCAGATACGCAGTATTTT. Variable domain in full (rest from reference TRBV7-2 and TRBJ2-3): GAGVSQSPSNKVTEKGKDVELRCDPISGHTALYWYRQSLGQGLEFLIYFQGNSAPDKSGLPSDRFSAERTGGSVSTLTIQRTQQEDSAVYLCASSPTGLAGIPDTQYFGPGTRLTVL.

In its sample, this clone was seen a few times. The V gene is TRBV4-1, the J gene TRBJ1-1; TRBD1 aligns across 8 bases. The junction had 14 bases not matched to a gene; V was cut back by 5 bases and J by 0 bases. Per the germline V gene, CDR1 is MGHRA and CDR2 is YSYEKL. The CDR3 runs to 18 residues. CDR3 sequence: CASSVNNPGQGLNTEAFF. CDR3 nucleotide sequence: TGCGCCAGCAGCGTAAACAATCCCGGACAGGGACTGAACACTGAAGCTTTCTTT.

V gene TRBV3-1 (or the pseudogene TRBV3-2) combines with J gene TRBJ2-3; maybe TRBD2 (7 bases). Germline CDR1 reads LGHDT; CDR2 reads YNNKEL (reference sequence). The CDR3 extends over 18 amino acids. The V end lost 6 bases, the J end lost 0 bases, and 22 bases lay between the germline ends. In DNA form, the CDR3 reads TGTGCCAGCAGGTCAGGGGTGGTCCTAGCGGAAAGCACAGATACGCAGTATTTT. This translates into CASRSGVVLAESTDTQYF.

CDR3 DNA: TGTGCCAGCAGCTTGACAGCTTCACCCCTCCACTTT. Translated: CASSLTASPLHF. J is TRBJ1-6 and V is TRBV11-2, with D tentatively TRBD1 (5 bases). V was pared by 3 bases and J by 9 bases, with 6 bases between. CDR3 length equals 12 residues. Germline CDR1 and CDR2: SGHAT and FQNNGV.

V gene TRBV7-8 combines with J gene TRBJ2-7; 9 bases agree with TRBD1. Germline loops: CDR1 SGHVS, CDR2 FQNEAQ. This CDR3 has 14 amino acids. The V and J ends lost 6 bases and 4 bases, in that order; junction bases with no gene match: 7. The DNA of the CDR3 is TGTGCCAGCAGGGATCCGGGACAGGGTTACGAGCAGTACTTC. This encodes CASRDPGQGYEQYF.

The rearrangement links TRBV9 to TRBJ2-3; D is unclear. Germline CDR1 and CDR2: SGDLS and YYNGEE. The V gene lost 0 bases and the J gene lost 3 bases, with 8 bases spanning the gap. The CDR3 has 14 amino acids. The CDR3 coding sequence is TGTGCCAGCAGCGTAGAAGAAGCAACAGATACGCAGTATTTT. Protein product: CASSVEEATDTQYF.

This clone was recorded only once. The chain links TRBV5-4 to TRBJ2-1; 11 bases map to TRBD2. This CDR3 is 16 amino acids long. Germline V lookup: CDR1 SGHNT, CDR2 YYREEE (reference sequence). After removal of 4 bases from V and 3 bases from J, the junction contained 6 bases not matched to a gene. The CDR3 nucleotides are TGTGCCAGCAGCAGCTTAGCGGGGGGGATCTACAATGAGCAGTTCTTC. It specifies CASSSLAGGIYNEQFF.

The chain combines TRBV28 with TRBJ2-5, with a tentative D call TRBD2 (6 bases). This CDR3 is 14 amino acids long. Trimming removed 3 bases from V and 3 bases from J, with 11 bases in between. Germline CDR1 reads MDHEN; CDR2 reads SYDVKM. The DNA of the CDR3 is TGTGCCAGCAGTTTGGCTGGGGGGAAAGAGACCCAGTACTTC. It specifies CASSLAGGKETQYF.

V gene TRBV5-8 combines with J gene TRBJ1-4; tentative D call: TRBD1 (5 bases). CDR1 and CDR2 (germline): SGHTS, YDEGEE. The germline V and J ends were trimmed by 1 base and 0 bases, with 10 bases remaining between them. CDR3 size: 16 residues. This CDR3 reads CASSLWGVTTNEKLFF. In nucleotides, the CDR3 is TGTGCCAGCAGCTTGTGGGGGGTGACAACTAATGAAAAACTGTTTTTT.

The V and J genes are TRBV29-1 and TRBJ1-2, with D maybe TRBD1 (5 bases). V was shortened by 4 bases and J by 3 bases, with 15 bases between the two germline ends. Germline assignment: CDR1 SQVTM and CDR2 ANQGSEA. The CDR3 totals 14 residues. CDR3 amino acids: CSVGAGAGDYGYTF. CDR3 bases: TGCAGCGTTGGAGCGGGCGCGGGGGACTATGGCTACACCTTC.

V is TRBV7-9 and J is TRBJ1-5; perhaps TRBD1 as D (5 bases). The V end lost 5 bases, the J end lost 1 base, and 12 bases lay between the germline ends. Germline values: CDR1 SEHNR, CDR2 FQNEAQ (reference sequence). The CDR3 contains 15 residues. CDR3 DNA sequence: TGTGCCAGCAGCCCCCCGGGGGGAAGCAATCAGCCCCAGCATTTT. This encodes CASSPPGGSNQPQHF.

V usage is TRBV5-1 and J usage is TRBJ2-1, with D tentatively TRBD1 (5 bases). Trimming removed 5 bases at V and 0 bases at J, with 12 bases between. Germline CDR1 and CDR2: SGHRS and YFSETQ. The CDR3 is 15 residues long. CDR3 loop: CASSYGQFSYNEQFF. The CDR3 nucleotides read TGCGCCAGCAGTTACGGACAATTCTCCTACAATGAGCAGTTCTTC.

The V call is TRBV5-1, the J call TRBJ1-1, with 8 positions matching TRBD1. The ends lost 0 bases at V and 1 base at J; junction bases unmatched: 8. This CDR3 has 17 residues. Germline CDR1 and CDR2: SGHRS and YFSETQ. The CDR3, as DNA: TGCGCCAGCAGCTTGGCTGGACAGGGCGAGGGGAACACTGAAGCTTTCTTT. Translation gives CASSLAGQGEGNTEAFF.

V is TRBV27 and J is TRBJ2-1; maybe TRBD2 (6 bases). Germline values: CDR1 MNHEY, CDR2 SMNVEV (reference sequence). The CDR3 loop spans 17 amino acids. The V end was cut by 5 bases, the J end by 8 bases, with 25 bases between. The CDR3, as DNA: TGTGCCAGCAGTCCCCGTGGGAGGACGGGGCTTGGTTATGAGCAGTTCTTC. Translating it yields CASSPRGRTGLGYEQFF.

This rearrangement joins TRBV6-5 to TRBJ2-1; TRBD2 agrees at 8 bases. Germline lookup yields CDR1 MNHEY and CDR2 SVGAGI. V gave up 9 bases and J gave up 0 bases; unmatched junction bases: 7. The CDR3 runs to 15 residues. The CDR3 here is CASHGGESSYNEQFF. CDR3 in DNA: TGTGCCAGTCACGGGGGGGAATCCTCCTACAATGAGCAGTTCTTC.

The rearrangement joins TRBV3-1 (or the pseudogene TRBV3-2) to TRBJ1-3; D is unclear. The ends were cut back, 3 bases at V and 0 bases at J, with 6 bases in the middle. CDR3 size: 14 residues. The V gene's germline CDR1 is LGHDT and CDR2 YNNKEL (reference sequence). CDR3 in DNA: TGTGCCAGCAGCCAGGGGAGCTCTGGAAACACCATATATTTT. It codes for CASSQGSSGNTIYF.

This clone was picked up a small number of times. CDR3 sequence: CASSLFTGNQPQHF. CDR3 nucleotide sequence: TGTGCCAGCAGCTTGTTCACAGGCAATCAGCCCCAGCATTTT. The V gene is TRBV5-8, the J gene TRBJ1-5; D gene ambiguous. The length of the CDR3 is 14 residues. V was clipped by 1 base and J by 2 bases, with 7 bases between them. The germline V gene has CDR1 SGHTS and CDR2 YDEGEE.

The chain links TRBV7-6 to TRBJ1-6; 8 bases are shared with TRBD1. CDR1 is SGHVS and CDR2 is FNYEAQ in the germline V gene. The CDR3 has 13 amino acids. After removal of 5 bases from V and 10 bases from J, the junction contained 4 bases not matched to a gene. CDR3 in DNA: TGTGCCAGCAGCCCGGGACAGGCATCACCCCTCCACTTT. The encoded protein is CASSPGQASPLHF.

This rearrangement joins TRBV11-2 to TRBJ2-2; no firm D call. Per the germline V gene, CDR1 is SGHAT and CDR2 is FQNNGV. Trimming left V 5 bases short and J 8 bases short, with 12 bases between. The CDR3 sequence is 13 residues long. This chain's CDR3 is CASSRTGWGELFF. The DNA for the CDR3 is TGTGCCAGCAGCCGAACCGGGTGGGGGGAGCTGTTTTTT. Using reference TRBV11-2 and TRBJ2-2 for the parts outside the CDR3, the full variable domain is EAGVAQSPRYKIIEKRQSVAFWCNPISGHATLYWYQQILGQGPKLLIQFQNNGVVDDSQLPKDRFSAERLKGVDSTLKIQPAKLEDSAVYLCASSRTGWGELFFGEGSRLTVL.

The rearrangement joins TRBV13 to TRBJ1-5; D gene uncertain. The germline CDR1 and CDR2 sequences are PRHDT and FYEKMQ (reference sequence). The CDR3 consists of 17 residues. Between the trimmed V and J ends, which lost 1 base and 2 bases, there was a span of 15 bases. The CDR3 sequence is CASSLALLGRGNQPQHF. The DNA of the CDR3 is TGTGCCAGCAGCTTAGCCTTATTGGGGAGGGGCAATCAGCCCCAGCATTTT.

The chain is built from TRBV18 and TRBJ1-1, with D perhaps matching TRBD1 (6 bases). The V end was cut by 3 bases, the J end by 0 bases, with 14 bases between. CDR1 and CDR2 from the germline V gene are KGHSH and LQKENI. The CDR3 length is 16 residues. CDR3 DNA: TGTGCCAGCTCACCGCGAACAGGGCCCATGAACACTGAAGCTTTCTTT. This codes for CASSPRTGPMNTEAFF.

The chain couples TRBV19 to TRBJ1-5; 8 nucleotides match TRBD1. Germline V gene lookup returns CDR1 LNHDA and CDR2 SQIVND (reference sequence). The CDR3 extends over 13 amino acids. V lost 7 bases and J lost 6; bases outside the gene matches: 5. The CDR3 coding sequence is TGTGCCAGTACCCTGGACAGGGCTCAGCCCCAGCATTTT. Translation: CASTLDRAQPQHF. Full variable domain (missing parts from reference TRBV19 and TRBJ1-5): DGGITQSPKYLFRKEGQNVTLSCEQNLNHDAMYWYRQDPGQGLRLIYYSQIVNDFQKGDIAEGYSVSREKKESFPLTVTSAQKNPTAFYLCASTLDRAQPQHFGDGTRLSIL.

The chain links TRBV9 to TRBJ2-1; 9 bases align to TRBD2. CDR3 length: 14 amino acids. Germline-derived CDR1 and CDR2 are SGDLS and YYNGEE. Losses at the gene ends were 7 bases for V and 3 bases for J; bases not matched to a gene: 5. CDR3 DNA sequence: TGTGCCAGCTCCTTAGCGGGGGACTACAATGAGCAGTTCTTC. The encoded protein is CASSLAGDYNEQFF.

DNA of the CDR3: TGCAGTGCTAGTTGGGGGGGGGCCAGCGAGCAGTACTTC. Amino acids: CSASWGGASEQYF. V and J are TRBV20-1 and TRBJ2-7; TRBD2 is a possible D gene (7 bases). Germline CDR1 and CDR2: DFQATT and SNEGSKA (reference sequence). There are 13 residues in the CDR3. V lost 3 bases and J lost 6, with 15 bases in between.

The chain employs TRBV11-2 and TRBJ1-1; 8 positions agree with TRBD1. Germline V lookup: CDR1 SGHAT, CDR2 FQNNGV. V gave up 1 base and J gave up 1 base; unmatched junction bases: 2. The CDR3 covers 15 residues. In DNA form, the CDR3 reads TGTGCCAGCAGCTTAGCGACAGGGGCGAACACTGAAGCTTTCTTT. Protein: CASSLATGANTEAFF. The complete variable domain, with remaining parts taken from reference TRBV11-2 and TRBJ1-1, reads EAGVAQSPRYKIIEKRQSVAFWCNPISGHATLYWYQQILGQGPKLLIQFQNNGVVDDSQLPKDRFSAERLKGVDSTLKIQPAKLEDSAVYLCASSLATGANTEAFFGQGTRLTVV.

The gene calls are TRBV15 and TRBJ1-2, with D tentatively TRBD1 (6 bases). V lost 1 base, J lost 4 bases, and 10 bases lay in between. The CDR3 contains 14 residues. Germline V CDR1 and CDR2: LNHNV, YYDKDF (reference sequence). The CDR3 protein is CATSRGGTSYGYTF. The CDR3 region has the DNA TGTGCCACCAGCAGAGGGGGGACATCCTATGGCTACACCTTC.

The CDR3 loop reads CASSGVGGARNTIYF. CDR3 nucleotide sequence: TGCGCCAGCAGTGGTGTAGGGGGAGCGCGGAACACCATATATTTT. The chain carries TRBV10-2 and TRBJ1-3; tentative D call: TRBD1 (6 bases). V shed 4 bases and J shed 7 bases, with 17 bases lying between them. The CDR3 runs 15 residues. Germline V gene sequence: CDR1 WSHSY, CDR2 SAAADI.

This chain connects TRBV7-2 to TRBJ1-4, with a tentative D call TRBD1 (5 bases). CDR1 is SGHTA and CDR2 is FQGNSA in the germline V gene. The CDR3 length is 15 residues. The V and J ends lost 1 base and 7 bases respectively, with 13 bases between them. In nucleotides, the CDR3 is TGTGCCAGCAGCTTAGATCAGGCGGGGGGTGAAAAACTGTTTTTT. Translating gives CASSLDQAGGEKLFF.

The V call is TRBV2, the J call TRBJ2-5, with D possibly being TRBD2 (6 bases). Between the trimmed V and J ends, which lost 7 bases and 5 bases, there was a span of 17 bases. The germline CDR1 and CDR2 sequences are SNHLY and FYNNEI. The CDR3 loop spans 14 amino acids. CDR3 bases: TGTGCCAGCACCTTTCTGCTAGCGCAGGAGACCCAGTACTTC. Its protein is CASTFLLAQETQYF.